This T cell receptor beta chain was documented in a study of blood T cell repertoires in COVID-19. On the study more broadly: Donors in the United States, Italy and Spain gave samples during acute or convalescent COVID-19. Sample material is recorded as cDNA or gDNA derived from T cells, B-cell-depleted T cells, or PBMCs.

Data came from immunoSEQ multiplex PCR; TCRdb stores just in-frame clones and leaves some out. The sample carries 210,000 or so clones, approximately 80% recorded once. Participants, roughly 18 to 89 years old, spanned about two dozen US areas. Which cohort a participant joined came from the clinical history participants gave. Germline V gives CDR1 SGDLS, CDR2 YYNGEE. This CDR3 region has 11 residues. V shed 6 bases, J shed 6 bases, and the junction held 3 bases outside the gene matches. Sequenced: PBMCs or T cells enriched from blood (not recorded which). The chain is built from TRBV9 and TRBJ2-7, with 7 positions matching TRBD2. This TCR derives from a woman aged 40 to 55 with acute COVID-19. CDR3 coding DNA: TGTGCCAGCACAGGGAGGGCCGAGCAGTACTTC. It codes for CASTGRAEQYF.